This T cell receptor beta chain was sequenced for a study of blood T cell repertoires in COVID-19. Overall study: Sites in the United States, Italy and Spain provided acute and convalescent COVID-19 samples.

Method: immunoSEQ multiplex PCR; TCRdb's copy keeps in-frame clones and lacks some. The sample shows roughly 200,000 clones, approximately 80% of them seen only once. The ends were cut back, 2 bases at V and 7 bases at J, with 25 bases in the middle. Germline assignment: CDR1 SGHAT and CDR2 FQNNGV. CDR3 length equals 18 residues. The sequence was collected from a woman between 40 and 50 years old with COVID-19, enrolled during active disease. The source material was peripheral blood. This chain uses TRBV11-2 with TRBJ2-3, with a tentative D call TRBD2 (6 bases). The CDR3, as DNA: TGTGCCAGCAGCTTATCATCGCGGGGTATGTCGGCCGTGAATACGCAGTATTTT. It yields the protein CASSLSSRGMSAVNTQYF.